This T cell receptor (beta chain) was captured in a study of control samples from healthy donors and cancer patients. V dropped 0 bases and J dropped 4; count of bases not matched to a gene: 6. Germline CDR1 reads LGHNA; CDR2 reads YNFKEQ. This CDR3 contains 16 residues. Only in-frame clones appear in the TCRdb table, and some are missing; sequencing was by immunoSEQ multiplex PCR. The repertoire holds 78,000 or so clones, with 88% as singletons. Sequenced: blood. The TCR sequence derives from a woman in her forties or fifties in good health. The V gene is TRBV4-2, the J gene TRBJ1-3, with 7 bases aligning to TRBD1. CDR3 in DNA: TGTGCCAGCAGCCAAGAAAAGACAGGGATAGGAAACACCATATATTTT. Translating it yields CASSQEKTGIGNTIYF.